The 17 T cell receptor beta chains reported below all come from one sample, sequenced in a study of CD8+CD57+ T cells in acquired aplastic anemia. Patients sequenced had flow cytometry evidence of CD8+CD57+ cell expansion. TCR beta VDJ and CDR3 profiling used genomic DNA as template. MiXCR, run by TCRdb on the reads, gives a single entry per CDR3 protein. There are roughly 240,000 distinct CDR3 sequences in the sample; 40% to 50% occur only once, and 7% to 10% lies in the top ten. Sequencing was done on a sample of sorted CD4+, CD8+, or CD8+CD57+ T cells (not recorded which) from PBMCs. The source of these receptors is a human donor with aplastic anemia.

This clonotype was found a few times. The chain has TRBV15 and TRBJ2-7; tentatively, D is TRBD1 (5 bases). The CDR3 contains 13 residues. With 1 base removed from V and 3 bases from J, the gap between germline ends came to 7 bases. In germline, CDR1 is LNHNV, CDR2 YYDKDF (reference sequence). The CDR3 DNA follows: TGTGCCACCAGCAGAGGGACAAGCTACGAGCAGTACTTC. This sequence encodes CATSRGTSYEQYF.

At least ten counts were recorded for this clonotype. J is TRBJ1-2 and V is TRBV27; 8 bases fit TRBD1. Germline trimming cut 6 bases from V and 4 bases from J; bases unmatched to any gene: 7. This CDR3 comprises 14 residues. In germline, CDR1 is MNHEY, CDR2 SMNVEV (reference sequence). In DNA form, the CDR3 reads TGTGCCAGCAGAAACAGGGGGATTGGCTATGGCTACACCTTC. It specifies CASRNRGIGYGYTF.

This clonotype has just a few counts. The chain joins TRBV7-3 to TRBJ2-3; TRBD1 agrees at 10 bases. The CDR3 extends over 18 amino acids. CDR1 is SGHTA, CDR2 FQGTGA, per germline. With V trimmed by 11 bases and J by 0 bases, 17 bases remained unmatched. The CDR3 loop reads CAWSSDRGRPGSTDTQYF. The CDR3 coding sequence is TGTGCCTGGAGTTCCGACAGGGGGCGGCCTGGAAGCACAGATACGCAGTATTTT.

The CDR3 DNA reads as TGTGCCAGCAGTGCCGGGGTCCTGAACACTGAAGCTTTCTTT. Its protein is CASSAGVLNTEAFF. This sequence joins TRBV6-5 and TRBJ1-1; no clear D gene. The CDR3 length is 14 residues. V lost 5 bases and J 0 bases, leaving 10 bases between the germline ends. In germline, CDR1 is MNHEY, CDR2 SVGAGI.

V usage is TRBV7-3 and J usage is TRBJ2-7, with 8 bases that match TRBD2. The DNA end is a closer match to TRBJ2-5, so the J assignment may be wrong. Germline CDR1 is SGHTA and CDR2 is FQGTGA. CDR3 length equals 13 residues. CDR3 nucleotide sequence: TGTGCCAGCACCGGGGGGGCGCAAGAGACCCAGTACTTC. Translation: CASTGGAQETQYF.

The rearrangement joins TRBV6-6 to TRBJ2-5; 8 bases are shared with TRBD1. CDR3 length: 15 residues. CDR1 and CDR2 (germline): MNHNY, SVGAGI (reference sequence). Trimming at V came to 0 bases and at J to 5 bases, leaving 5 bases not matched to a gene. The chain's CDR3 is CASSYSRDRGETQYF. Written as DNA, the CDR3 is TGTGCCAGCAGTTACTCGAGAGACAGGGGTGAGACCCAGTACTTC.

In its sample, this clonotype was seen a few times. It may be a read error: a sequence one base away is much more abundant. J is TRBJ2-7 and V is TRBV29-1; weak D call: TRBD2 (6 bases). Trimming removed 4 bases at V and 7 bases at J, with 14 bases between. The length of the CDR3 is 12 residues. Germline assignment: CDR1 SQVTM and CDR2 ANQGSEA. Here the CDR3 DNA reads TGCAGCGTTGGAGATCCGGCGGGGGAGCAGTACTTC. Translated: CSVGDPAGEQYF.

V gene TRBV6-1 combines with J gene TRBJ2-3; TRBD2 agrees at 10 bases. V dropped 0 bases and J dropped 6; count of bases not matched to a gene: 9. This CDR3 is 17 amino acids long. The germline V gene has CDR1 MNHNS and CDR2 SASEGT. The CDR3 reads CASSEAILAGAGDTQYF. Here the CDR3 DNA reads TGTGCCAGCAGTGAAGCGATCCTAGCGGGAGCGGGTGATACGCAGTATTTT.

This clonotype was recorded at least ten times. V is TRBV7-9 and J is TRBJ1-4, with 8 nucleotides matching TRBD1. The germline V gene has CDR1 SEHNR and CDR2 FQNEAQ (reference sequence). Unmatched junction bases numbered 7, after V lost 4 bases and J lost 0 bases. The CDR3 spans 17 residues. CDR3 nucleotides: TGTGCCAGCAGCTCGCATGACAGGGGCTCAACTAATGAAAAACTGTTTTTT. Amino acid sequence: CASSSHDRGSTNEKLFF.

A word on this clonotype: This may come from a read error, since a much larger clone is one base off. This rearrangement joins TRBV7-9 to TRBJ2-7; 7 nucleotides align to TRBD1. The CDR3 loop spans 15 amino acids. Germline CDR1 SEHNR, CDR2 FQNEAQ (reference sequence). CDR3 protein: CASSLEMTGIYEQYF. CDR3 nucleotides: TGCGCCAGCAGCCTGGAGATGACAGGGATCTACGAGCAGTACTTC.

The table lists this clonotype with many counts. The chain joins TRBV20-1 to TRBJ2-3; the D call may be TRBD1 or TRBD2 (6 bases each). The CDR3 sequence is 14 residues long. V was shortened by 0 bases and J by 6 bases, with 13 bases between the two germline ends. CDR1 DFQATT and CDR2 SNEGSKA come from the germline V gene (reference sequence). CDR3 in amino acids: CSARDTQGGDTQYF. In DNA form, the CDR3 reads TGCAGTGCTAGAGATACACAGGGAGGCGATACGCAGTATTTT.

V usage is TRBV28 and J usage is TRBJ2-7; D is perhaps TRBD1 (6 bases). The CDR3 length is 15 residues. V lost 3 bases and J 0 bases, leaving 12 bases between the germline ends. Germline V lookup: CDR1 MDHEN, CDR2 SYDVKM. CDR3 nucleotides: TGTGCCAGCAGTTTTAGACAGGAAAGCTCCTACGAGCAGTACTTC. Protein product: CASSFRQESSYEQYF. Variable domain in full (rest from reference TRBV28 and TRBJ2-7): DVKVTQSSRYLVKRTGEKVFLECVQDMDHENMFWYRQDPGLGLRLIYFSYDVKMKEKGDIPEGYSVSREKKERFSLILESASTNQTSMYLCASSFRQESSYEQYFGPGTRLTVT.

The chain carries TRBV19 and TRBJ1-4; no reliable D call. This CDR3 is built from 15 residues. From germline, CDR1 is LNHDA and CDR2 SQIVND (reference sequence). V gave up 10 bases and J gave up 4 bases, with 19 bases separating them. CDR3 loop: CATRSPFRGNEKLFF. The CDR3 nucleotides read TGTGCCACCCGATCCCCTTTTCGGGGTAATGAAAAACTGTTTTTT.

This clonotype was seen many times. The CDR3 DNA follows: TGTGCCAGCAGTCCTCAGGGTGAAGGCTCTGAAGCTTTCTTT. Residues: CASSPQGEGSEAFF. The chain is built from TRBV6-4 and TRBJ1-1; TRBD1 might be the D (5 bases). V lost 5 bases, J lost 6 bases, and 16 bases lay in between. The CDR3 runs to 14 residues. Germline V gene sequence: CDR1 MRHNA, CDR2 SNTAGT.

This clonotype was observed at least ten times. The rearrangement uses TRBV29-1 and TRBJ2-1, with D possibly TRBD2 on 5 matching bases. Trimming left V 6 bases short and J 5 bases short, with 11 bases between. The CDR3 runs 12 residues. Germline CDR1 and CDR2: SQVTM and ANQGSEA. CDR3 nucleotide sequence: TGCAGCGTGGAGGCTCGCGACAATGAGCAGTTCTTC. Its protein is CSVEARDNEQFF.

In its sample, this clonotype was seen a few times. The V call is TRBV15, the J call TRBJ2-5; TRBD2 matches at 11 bases. Germline values: CDR1 LNHNV, CDR2 YYDKDF (reference sequence). This CDR3 is built from 20 residues. V dropped 0 bases and J dropped 2; count of bases not matched to a gene: 14. CDR3 bases: TGTGCCACCAGCAGAGATAGCGGGGGGGCTAGCGGGGTGATACAAGAGACCCAGTACTTC. This translates into CATSRDSGGASGVIQETQYF.

The chain couples TRBV20-1 to TRBJ2-7; 7 bases line up with TRBD1. Per the germline V gene, CDR1 is DFQATT and CDR2 is SNEGSKA (reference sequence). The CDR3 has 14 residues. V lost 4 bases to trimming and J lost 8 bases; unmatched junction nucleotides: 14. DNA for the CDR3: TGCAGTGCTAAGACAGGGCCCAATCAGCCCCAGCAGTACTTC. Its protein is CSAKTGPNQPQQYF.